One sample yielded the 5 T cell receptor beta chains listed below, sequenced in a study of OX40 agonist ivuxolimab in advanced cancers. Clones were read by immunoSEQ multiplex PCR, and TCRdb kept only the in-frame ones, dropping some. Of about 80,000 clones detected, around 80% appear once; the ten largest clones hold approximately 6.3%. The material was CD4+ or CD8+ T cells sorted from blood, obtained in a trial of the OX40 agonist ivuxolimab. These receptors all stem from an adult with an advanced solid tumor such as melanoma, head and neck, liver or kidney cancer.

V and J are TRBV5-1 and TRBJ1-4, with 7 bases aligning to TRBD1. Looked up from germline, CDR1 is SGHRS and CDR2 is YFSETQ. V shed 4 bases, J shed 0 bases, and the junction held 9 bases outside the gene matches. This CDR3 is built from 17 residues. The DNA for the CDR3 is TGCGCCAGCAGCGAGATAGGGGGCCGAACAACTAATGAAAAACTGTTTTTT. Translating gives CASSEIGGRTTNEKLFF.

The CDR3 region is CASSPLSGGAHNEQFF. CDR3 DNA sequence: TGTGCCAGCAGCCCCTTGAGCGGGGGGGCCCACAATGAGCAGTTCTTC. The chain combines TRBV7-8 with TRBJ2-1; 10 nucleotides align to TRBD2. Germline assignment: CDR1 SGHVS and CDR2 FQNEAQ. V lost 5 bases to trimming and J lost 5 bases; unmatched junction nucleotides: 9. This CDR3 has 16 residues.

The rearrangement uses TRBV10-3 and TRBJ2-5; D may be TRBD2 (6 bases). The V gene lost 6 bases and the J gene lost 5 bases, with 16 bases spanning the gap. Germline CDR1 reads ENHRY; CDR2 reads SYGVKD. CDR3 length: 14 residues. The CDR3 nucleotides are TGTGCCATCAGCTCCGGGACTTCGGTGGAGACCCAGTACTTC. This encodes CAISSGTSVETQYF.

The chain is built from TRBV5-4 and TRBJ2-3; 8 positions agree with TRBD2. V dropped 0 bases and J dropped 0; count of bases not matched to a gene: 3. CDR1 SGHNT and CDR2 YYREEE come from the germline V gene (reference sequence). The CDR3 runs to 16 residues. The CDR3 sequence is CASSLEGGGSTDTQYF. The DNA of the CDR3 is TGTGCCAGCAGCTTGGAGGGCGGGGGGAGCACAGATACGCAGTATTTT.

The chain has TRBV5-1 and TRBJ1-2, with a possible D match to TRBD1 (6 bases). The CDR3 runs 15 residues. Germline loops: CDR1 SGHRS, CDR2 YFSETQ. Trimming removed 0 bases at V and 0 bases at J, with 9 bases between. The CDR3, as DNA: TGCGCCAGCAGCTTGGGGGACACCACTAACTATGGCTACACCTTC. This codes for CASSLGDTTNYGYTF.